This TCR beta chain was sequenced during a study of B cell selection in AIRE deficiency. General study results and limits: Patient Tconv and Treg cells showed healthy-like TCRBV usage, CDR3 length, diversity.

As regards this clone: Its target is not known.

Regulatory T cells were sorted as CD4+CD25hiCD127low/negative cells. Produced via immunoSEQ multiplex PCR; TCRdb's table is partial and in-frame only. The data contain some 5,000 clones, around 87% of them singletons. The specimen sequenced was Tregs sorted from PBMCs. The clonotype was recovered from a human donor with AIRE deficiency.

The CDR3 DNA sequence: TGTGCCAGCAGCAGCGGGGGGGCCGGCAATGAGCAGTTCTTC. Its protein product is CASSSGGAGNEQFF. This chain links TRBV5-4 with TRBJ2-1, with 10 bases identical to TRBD2. V was pared by 4 bases and J by 6 bases, with 4 bases of the junction left unmatched. The CDR3 has 14 amino acids. CDR1 is SGHNT, CDR2 YYREEE, per germline (reference sequence). Full variable domain (remainder filled in from reference TRBV5-4 and TRBJ2-1): ETGVTQSPTHLIKTRGQQVTLRCSSQSGHNTVSWYQQALGQGPQFIFQYYREEENGRGNFPPRFSGLQFPNYSSELNVNALELDDSALYLCASSSGGAGNEQFFGPGTRLTVL.